This TCR beta chain was identified during a study of shared clonotypes between healthy human individuals. At the level of the study: Donor ages ranged 18 to 49 years: a couple of women, a few men.

Only in-frame clones appear in the TCRdb table, and some are missing; sequencing was by immunoSEQ multiplex PCR. The table has around 1.6 million clones, 98% seen once. The CDR3 contains 14 residues. The junction had 5 bases not matched to a gene; V was cut back by 6 bases and J by 4 bases. From germline, CDR1 is MNHEY and CDR2 SMNVEV (reference sequence). Material for sequencing was naive CD4+ T cells sorted from blood. Subset here: CD45RA+ positively selected. The rearrangement joins TRBV27 to TRBJ2-7; the match to TRBD2 covers 11 bases. The clonotype originates from a man aged 30 to 45 in good health. The CDR3 DNA sequence: TGTGCCAGCAGATCGGGACTAGCGGTTTACGAGCAGTACTTC. It specifies CASRSGLAVYEQYF.